The clone carrying this TCR beta chain was counted only a few times. The data originate from a study of technical replicates of blood from a few donors. Sequencing used immunoSEQ multiplex PCR; TCRdb keeps in-frame clones, though not all of them. The sample lists approximately 70,000 clones, around 95% seen once, with less than 0.25% in the top ten. V lost 3 bases and J lost 0, with 5 bases in between. The CDR3 contains 13 residues. Germline-derived CDR1 and CDR2 are SQVTM and ANQGSEA. The sequence came from a human donor in good health. This chain uses TRBV29-1 with TRBJ2-2, with D unclear. The source material was T cells isolated from PBMCs. The CDR3 DNA reads as TGCAGCGTTGACAGAACGAACACCGGGGAGCTGTTTTTT. Protein sequence: CSVDRTNTGELFF.